The 11 T cell receptor beta chains below come from one sample, sequenced in a study of a mutant IDH1 vaccine in newly diagnosed glioma. The antigens for these receptors are not known. The data were produced by immunoSEQ multiplex PCR, yet TCRdb's version contains in-frame clones alone and is incomplete. The table has tens of thousands of clones, approximately 80% seen once. Indicated time point: week 35, safety follow-up. The vaccine gave 300 ug of a 20-mer mutant IDH1 peptide subcutaneously per dose. Material: PBMCs, obtained from a glioma patient whose treatment included an IDH1 peptide vaccine. All receptors derive from a man aged 35-49 years with glioma.

The gene calls are TRBV11-3 and TRBJ2-2; TRBD2 is a possible D gene (7 bases). Germline V gene lookup returns CDR1 SGHNT and CDR2 YENEEA. Trimming pared 7 bases from V and 6 bases from J, leaving 27 bases between. This CDR3 spans 18 amino acids. Here the CDR3 reads CASTYPRGGVLFAGELFF. CDR3 nucleotides: TGTGCCAGCACCTATCCCAGGGGAGGGGTCCTTTTCGCCGGGGAGCTGTTTTTT.

The V and J genes are TRBV2 and TRBJ2-5; D unresolved. Trimming removed 0 bases from V and 1 base from J, with 9 bases in between. Germline values: CDR1 SNHLY, CDR2 FYNNEI. This CDR3 has 15 residues. CDR3 coding DNA: TGTGCCAGCAGTGAAGCAAGACTTCTCCAAGAGACCCAGTACTTC. As protein: CASSEARLLQETQYF.

The V call is TRBV4-3, the J call TRBJ1-5, with TRBD1 matching over 8 bases. The CDR3 has 14 amino acids. The ends lost 3 bases at V and 2 bases at J; junction bases unmatched: 0. Germline V lookup: CDR1 LGHNA, CDR2 YSLEER. The CDR3 DNA sequence: TGCGCCAGCAGCCAGGACAGGGGCAATCAGCCCCAGCATTTT. This gives the protein CASSQDRGNQPQHF.

The rearrangement joins TRBV18 to TRBJ2-1; 9 positions agree with TRBD2. CDR3 size: 15 residues. Germline trimming cut 6 bases from V and 5 bases from J; bases unmatched to any gene: 8. CDR1 and CDR2 from the germline V gene are KGHSH and LQKENI. This CDR3 reads CASSGGVAGDNEQFF. CDR3 in DNA: TGTGCCAGCTCCGGGGGAGTAGCGGGAGACAATGAGCAGTTCTTC.

This clone was seen only a few times. The J gene is TRBJ2-5, the V gene TRBV5-1; 9 nucleotides align to TRBD1. CDR3 length equals 15 residues. Germline CDR1 reads SGHRS; CDR2 reads YFSETQ. J was trimmed by 5 bases and V by 3 bases; bases with no gene match: 8. CDR3 DNA sequence: TGCGCCAGCAGCTCAAGACAGGGGGAAGGCGAGACCCAGTACTTC. Translation: CASSSRQGEGETQYF. The full variable domain, with the rest looked up from reference TRBV5-1 and TRBJ2-5, is KAGVTQTPRYLIKTRGQQVTLSCSPISGHRSVSWYQQTPGQGLQFLFEYFSETQRNKGNFPGRFSGRQFSNSRSEMNVSTLELGDSALYLCASSSRQGEGETQYFGPGTRLLVL.

CDR3 in amino acids: CASSILYGQGLYEQYF. CDR3 DNA sequence: TGTGCCAGTAGTATACTATACGGACAGGGGCTCTACGAGCAGTACTTC. The chain joins TRBV19 to TRBJ2-7; 9 bases align to TRBD1. J was trimmed by 3 bases and V by 2 bases; bases with no gene match: 8. Germline CDR1 LNHDA, CDR2 SQIVND (reference sequence). The CDR3 extends over 16 amino acids.

The chain links TRBV2 to TRBJ1-1, with D unclear. The CDR3 extends over 13 amino acids. The germline CDR1 and CDR2 sequences are SNHLY and FYNNEI. V gave up 4 bases and J gave up 5 bases, with 11 bases separating them. The DNA for the CDR3 is TGTGCCAGCAGTGCGATTAGGGAGACTGAAGCTTTCTTT. Translating it yields CASSAIRETEAFF.

This chain connects TRBV4-1 to TRBJ2-7; D is undetermined. Germline CDR1 reads MGHRA; CDR2 reads YSYEKL. Trimming stripped 4 bases from V and 6 bases from J, with 7 bases between. The CDR3 is 11 amino acids. The CDR3 region has the DNA TGCGCCAGCAGCCTACCAGGCGAGCAGTACTTC. This translates into CASSLPGEQYF.

This clone has more than one count but fewer than ten. This chain links TRBV7-9 with TRBJ2-1; 13 bases fit TRBD2. The CDR3 length is 15 residues. Per germline, CDR1 SEHNR and CDR2 FQNEAQ (reference sequence). Unmatched junction bases numbered 8, after V lost 5 bases and J lost 10 bases. In DNA, the CDR3 is TGTGCCAGCAGCACCCGGACTAGCGGGAGTCTCGAGCAGTTCTTC. Amino acids: CASSTRTSGSLEQFF.

This chain connects TRBV23-1 to TRBJ2-7; perhaps TRBD1 as D (5 bases). TRBV23-1 counts as an open reading frame of uncertain function. V gave up 5 bases and J gave up 3 bases, with 20 bases separating them. The CDR3 sequence is 16 residues long. In nucleotides, the CDR3 is TGCGCCAGCAGTAAATTGACAGCCAGGGTCGACTACGAGCAGTACTTC. It encodes CASSKLTARVDYEQYF.

The gene calls are TRBV28 and TRBJ1-1; a possible D gene is TRBD1 (5 bases). Germline CDR1 is MDHEN and CDR2 is SYDVKM. The V gene lost 3 bases and the J gene lost 4 bases, with 15 bases spanning the gap. The CDR3 covers 15 residues. In nucleotides, the CDR3 is TGTGCCAGCAGTTTGCCAGGGACCTTATCCACTGAAGCTTTCTTT. This encodes CASSLPGTLSTEAFF.